There are a few counts of the clone carrying this TCR beta chain. This entry comes from a study of control samples from healthy donors and cancer patients. Germline V gives CDR1 SGHVS, CDR2 FQNEAQ. This CDR3 is built from 13 residues. Trimming shortened V by 4 bases and J by 4 bases, and 9 bases separated the two germline ends. Sequenced by immunoSEQ multiplex PCR; TCRdb stores in-frame clones only, minus some. The sample shows approximately 120,000 clones, 80% to 90% of them seen only once. The chain is built from TRBV7-8 and TRBJ2-3; D not certain. The sequenced sample was blood. The receptor was derived from a man aged 35-49 years in good health. The CDR3 loop is CASSSPSPDTQYF. The CDR3 bases are TGTGCCAGCAGCTCCCCGTCCCCAGATACGCAGTATTTT.